This T cell receptor beta chain was sequenced in a study of blood T cell repertoires in COVID-19. Across the whole study: Researchers got acute and convalescent COVID-19 samples from the United States, Italy and Spain. The cDNA or gDNA used as material had been derived from T cells, B-cell-depleted T cells, or PBMCs.

Trimming took off 5 bases at V and 5 bases at J, with 15 bases between the two ends. The CDR3 consists of 14 residues. Germline CDR1 MNHEY, CDR2 SMNVEV (reference sequence). Original analysis: Estimation of nucleated cell counts relied on the amplification of reference gene primers. TCRdb's table, derived via immunoSEQ multiplex PCR, lists solely in-frame clones and lacks some. That table gives V, J and clone size, and the DNA gave D and trimming. In the table there are about 190,000 clones, 84% of which are singletons. The sequence was collected from a woman in her 70s with active or convalescent COVID-19. The chain couples TRBV27 to TRBJ2-5; tentatively, D is TRBD1 (5 bases). The sequenced sample consisted of peripheral blood. DNA for the CDR3: TGTGCCAGCAGTACCGCAGGGTTTAGGGAGACCCAGTACTTC. This codes for CASSTAGFRETQYF.